The 3 T cell receptor beta chains below were found in one sample sequenced in a study of T cells after yellow fever vaccination. TCRdb fed the 5' RACE reads into MiXCR, producing one record per CDR3 protein. The sample holds a few hundred thousand distinct CDR3 sequences, approximately 3.8% seen once. The input for sequencing was PBMCs, taken on the day of the yellow fever booster vaccination. These receptors all stem from a man aged 18 to 30 who received the YFV17D yellow fever vaccine.

This clonotype has just a few counts. CDR3 nucleotides: TGCGCCAGCAGCCAAGCTAGACAGAACTCTAATGAAAAACTGTTTTTT. Translation: CASSQARQNSNEKLFF. This chain connects TRBV4-3 to TRBJ1-4; D possibly corresponds to TRBD1 (5 bases). The CDR3 is 16 residues long. Trimming cost V 1 base and J 3 bases, with 12 bases left between them. Germline loops: CDR1 LGHNA, CDR2 YSLEER.

This clonotype was recorded at least ten times. The CDR3 protein is CASSLAANQAYGYTF. The DNA for the CDR3 is TGTGCCAGCAGCTTAGCGGCGAATCAGGCTTATGGCTACACCTTC. The chain recombines TRBV7-6 with TRBJ1-2, with D uncertain. CDR3 length equals 15 residues. The germline gives CDR1 SGHVS, CDR2 FNYEAQ. Trimming pared 0 bases from V and 5 bases from J, leaving 13 bases between.

This clonotype was recorded at least ten times. The chain recombines TRBV7-3 with TRBJ2-7; D is undetermined. CDR3 length equals 13 residues. Deletions cut 5 bases from V and 6 bases from J, with 14 bases between. Per germline, CDR1 SGHTA and CDR2 FQGTGA. The CDR3 sequence is CASSASRSSEQYF. Here the CDR3 DNA reads TGTGCCAGCAGCGCATCGCGGTCCAGCGAGCAGTACTTC.